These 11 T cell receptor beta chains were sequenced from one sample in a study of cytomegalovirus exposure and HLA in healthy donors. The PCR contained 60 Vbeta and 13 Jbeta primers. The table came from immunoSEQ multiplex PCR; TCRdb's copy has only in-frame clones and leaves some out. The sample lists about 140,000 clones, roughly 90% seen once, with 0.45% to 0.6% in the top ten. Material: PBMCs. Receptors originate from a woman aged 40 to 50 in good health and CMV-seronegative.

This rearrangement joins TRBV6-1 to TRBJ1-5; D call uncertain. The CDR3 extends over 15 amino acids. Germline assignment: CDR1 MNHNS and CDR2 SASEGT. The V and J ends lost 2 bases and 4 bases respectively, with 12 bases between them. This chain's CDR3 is CASSETGVSNQPQHF. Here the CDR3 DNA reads TGTGCCAGCAGTGAAACCGGGGTCTCTAATCAGCCCCAGCATTTT.

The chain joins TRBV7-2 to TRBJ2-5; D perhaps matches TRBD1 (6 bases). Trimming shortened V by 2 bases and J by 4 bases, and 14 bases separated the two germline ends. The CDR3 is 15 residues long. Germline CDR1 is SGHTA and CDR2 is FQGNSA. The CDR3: CASSLIGGRGETQYF. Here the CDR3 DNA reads TGTGCCAGCAGCTTAATAGGGGGTAGGGGAGAGACCCAGTACTTC.

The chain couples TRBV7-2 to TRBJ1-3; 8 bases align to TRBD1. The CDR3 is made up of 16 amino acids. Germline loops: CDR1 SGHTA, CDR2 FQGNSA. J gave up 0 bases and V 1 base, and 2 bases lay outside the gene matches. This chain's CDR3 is CASSLVGTGSGNTIYF. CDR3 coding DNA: TGTGCCAGCAGCTTAGTAGGGACAGGCTCTGGAAACACCATATATTTT. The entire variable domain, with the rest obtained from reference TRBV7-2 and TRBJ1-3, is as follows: GAGVSQSPSNKVTEKGKDVELRCDPISGHTALYWYRQSLGQGLEFLIYFQGNSAPDKSGLPSDRFSAERTGGSVSTLTIQRTQQEDSAVYLCASSLVGTGSGNTIYFGEGSWLTVV.

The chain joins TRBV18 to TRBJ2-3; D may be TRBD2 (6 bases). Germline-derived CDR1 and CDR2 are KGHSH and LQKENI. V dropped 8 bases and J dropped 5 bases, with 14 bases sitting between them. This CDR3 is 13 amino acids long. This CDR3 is CASESSEGDTQYF. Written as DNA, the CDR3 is TGTGCCAGCGAGTCTAGCGAAGGAGATACGCAGTATTTT. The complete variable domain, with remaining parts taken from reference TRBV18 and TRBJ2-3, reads NAGVMQNPRHLVRRRGQEARLRCSPMKGHSHVYWYRQLPEEGLKFMVYLQKENIIDESGMPKERFSAEFPKEGPSILRIQQVVRGDSAAYFCASESSEGDTQYFGPGTRLTVL.

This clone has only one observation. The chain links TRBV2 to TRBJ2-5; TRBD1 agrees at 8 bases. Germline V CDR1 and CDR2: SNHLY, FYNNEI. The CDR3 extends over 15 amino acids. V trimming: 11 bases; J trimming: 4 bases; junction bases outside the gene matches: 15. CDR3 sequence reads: CAGRQGLGVRETQYF. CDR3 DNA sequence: TGTGCCGGAAGACAGGGGTTAGGCGTAAGAGAGACCCAGTACTTC.

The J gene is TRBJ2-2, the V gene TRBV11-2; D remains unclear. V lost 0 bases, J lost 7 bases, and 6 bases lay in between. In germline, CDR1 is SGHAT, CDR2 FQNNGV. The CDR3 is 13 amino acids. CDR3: CASSLEFSGELFF. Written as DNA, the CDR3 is TGTGCCAGCAGCTTAGAGTTCAGCGGGGAGCTGTTTTTT.

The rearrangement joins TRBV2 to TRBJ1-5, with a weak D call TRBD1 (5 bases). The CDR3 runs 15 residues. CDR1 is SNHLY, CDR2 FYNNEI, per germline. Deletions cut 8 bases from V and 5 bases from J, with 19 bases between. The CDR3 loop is CASARRQGVHQPQHF. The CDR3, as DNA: TGTGCCAGCGCCCGCCGTCAGGGTGTCCATCAGCCCCAGCATTTT.

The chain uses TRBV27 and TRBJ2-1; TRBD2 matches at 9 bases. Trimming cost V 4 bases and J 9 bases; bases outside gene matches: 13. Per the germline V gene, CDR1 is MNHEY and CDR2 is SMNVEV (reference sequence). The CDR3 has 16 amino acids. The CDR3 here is CASSSLVLAGALEQFF. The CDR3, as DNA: TGTGCCAGCAGTTCCCTGGTATTAGCGGGAGCTCTTGAGCAGTTCTTC.

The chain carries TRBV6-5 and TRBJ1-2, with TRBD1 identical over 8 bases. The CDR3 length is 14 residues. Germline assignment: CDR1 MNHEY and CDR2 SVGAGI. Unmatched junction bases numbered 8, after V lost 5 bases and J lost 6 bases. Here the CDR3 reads CASSRDRRADGYTF. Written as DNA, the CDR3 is TGTGCCAGCAGTAGGGACAGGAGGGCGGATGGCTACACCTTC.

CDR3: CASIGQTVAEAFF. DNA for the CDR3: TGTGCCAGCATCGGACAGACAGTCGCTGAAGCTTTCTTT. The chain carries TRBV2 and TRBJ1-1, with D possibly matching TRBD1 (6 bases). V was cut by 7 bases and J by 6 bases, with 15 bases left in between. Germline-derived CDR1 and CDR2 are SNHLY and FYNNEI. This CDR3 contains 13 residues.

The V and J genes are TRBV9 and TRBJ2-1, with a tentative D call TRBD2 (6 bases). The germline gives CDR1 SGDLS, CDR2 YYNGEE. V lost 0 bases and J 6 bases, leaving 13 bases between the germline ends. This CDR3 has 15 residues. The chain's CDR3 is CASSVGLVLGNEQFF. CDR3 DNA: TGTGCCAGCAGCGTAGGACTAGTATTAGGCAATGAGCAGTTCTTC.